This passage covers 2 T cell receptor beta chains from one sample sequenced in a study of shared clonotypes between healthy human individuals. Profiling relied on immunoSEQ multiplex PCR, and the TCRdb table lists in-frame clones only, not all of them. The sample holds a few million clones, around 90% seen once. Sequencing was done on a sample of naive CD4+ T cells from PBMCs. Subset described: CD45RA+ positively selected. These receptor sequences come from a man aged 18 to 30 in good health. Some clones in this sample may be carry-over from other donors' samples.

This chain links TRBV7-3 with TRBJ2-7; tentatively, D is TRBD1 (7 bases). The V end lost 5 bases, the J end lost 4 bases, and 15 bases lay between the germline ends. The CDR3 has 14 residues. CDR1 and CDR2 (germline): SGHTA, FQGTGA. The CDR3 region is CASSPRQGGYEQYF. CDR3 coding DNA: TGTGCCAGCAGCCCACGACAGGGAGGATACGAGCAGTACTTC. Complete variable domain (other parts from reference TRBV7-3 and TRBJ2-7): GAGVSQTPSNKVTEKGKYVELRCDPISGHTALYWYRQSLGQGPEFLIYFQGTGAADDSGLPNDRFFAVRPEGSVSTLKIQRTERGDSAVYLCASSPRQGGYEQYFGPGTRLTVT.

V gene TRBV27 combines with J gene TRBJ2-2; D might be TRBD1 or TRBD2, each matching 6 bases. The CDR3 extends over 13 amino acids. Germline V gene data show CDR1 as MNHEY and CDR2 as SMNVEV (reference sequence). V was clipped by 6 bases and J by 6 bases, with 11 bases between them. The CDR3 DNA reads as TGTGCCAGCAGACGAGGGGGGTCCGGGGAGCTGTTTTTT. This sequence encodes CASRRGGSGELFF.